The clone carrying this T cell receptor (beta chain) was picked up a small number of times. Its target is unknown. This specimen comes from a study of post-analysis software for immune sequencing data. Study summary: Both relapsing-remitting and secondary progressive multiple sclerosis featured among the disease courses, as did progressive-relapsing multiple sclerosis.

Whole-study results and caveats: Relative to controls, patients had five TRBV segments at higher frequency, with TRBV5-6, TRBV5-1 and TRBV20-1 among these. Diversity measured as normalized Chao1 was significantly lower in multiple sclerosis patients than in controls. Pronounced co-clustering by F measure was evident among identically batched samples.

cDNA libraries of TCR beta carried unique molecular identifiers. Using its own MiXCR run on the PCR reads, TCRdb lists one record per CDR3 protein. The profile covers almost 700,000 distinct CDR3 sequences, with about 60% appearing a single time and 10% to 12% taken by the ten largest. This CDR3 has 16 amino acids. The V gene end was trimmed by 3 bases and the J gene end by 0 bases; junction bases not matched to a gene: 5. The sequenced sample consisted of blood. The chain combines TRBV12-3 or TRBV12-4 with TRBJ2-1, with 7 bases that match TRBD2. The TCR sequence derives from a girl aged 2-9 years with multiple sclerosis. CDR3 DNA sequence: TGTGCCAGCAGTTTTGGTGGGGGGGTCTCCTACAATGAGCAGTTCTTC. Encoded protein: CASSFGGGVSYNEQFF.